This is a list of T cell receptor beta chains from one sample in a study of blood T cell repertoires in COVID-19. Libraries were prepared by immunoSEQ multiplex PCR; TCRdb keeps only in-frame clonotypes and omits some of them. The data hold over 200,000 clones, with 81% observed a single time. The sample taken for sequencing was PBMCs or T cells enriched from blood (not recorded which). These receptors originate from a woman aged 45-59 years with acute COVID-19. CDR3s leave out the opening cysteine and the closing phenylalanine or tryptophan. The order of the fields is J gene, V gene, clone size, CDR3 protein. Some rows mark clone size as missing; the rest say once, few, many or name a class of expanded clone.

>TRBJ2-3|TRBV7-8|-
ASSLRAGVPDTQY
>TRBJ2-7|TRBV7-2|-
ASSLGGQGGSEQY
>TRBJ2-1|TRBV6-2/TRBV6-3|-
ASSYSLADYNEQF
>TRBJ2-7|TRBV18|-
ASSPRQGEQY
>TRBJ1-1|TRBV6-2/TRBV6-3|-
ASSWAGANTEAF
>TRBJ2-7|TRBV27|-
ASSLSTLTGGPYEQY
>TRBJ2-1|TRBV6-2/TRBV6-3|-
ASSWKGTSGNNEQF
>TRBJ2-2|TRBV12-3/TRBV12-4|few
ASRIGVGELF
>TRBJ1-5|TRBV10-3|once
AISDRGGNQPQH
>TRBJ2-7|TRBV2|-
ASSEAGTNSYEQY
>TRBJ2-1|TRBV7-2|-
ASSSDRGNEQF
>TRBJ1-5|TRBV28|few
ASRLSLGQGGQPQH
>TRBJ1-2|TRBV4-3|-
ASSQAIGGSGYGYT
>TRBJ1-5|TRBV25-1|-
ASSDHSGGADQPQH
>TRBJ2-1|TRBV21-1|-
ASSKERRLDRGIYNEQF
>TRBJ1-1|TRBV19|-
ASSITGGQGTEAF
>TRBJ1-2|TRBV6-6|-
ASSYGSQGNYGYT
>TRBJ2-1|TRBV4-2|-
ASSQDASLFEQF
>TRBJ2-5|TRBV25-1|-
ASTVSGTHSGETQY
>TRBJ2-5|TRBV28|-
ASSLYPRVRGETQY
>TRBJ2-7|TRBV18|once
ASSPGGYYEQY
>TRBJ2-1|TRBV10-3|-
ASSSEGNNEQF
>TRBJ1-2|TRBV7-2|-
ASSNRGLLSYT
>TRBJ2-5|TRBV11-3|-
ASSLRWSGGVLIETQY
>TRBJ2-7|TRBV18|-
ASSRASGSYEQY
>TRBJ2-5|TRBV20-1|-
RPRGRETQY
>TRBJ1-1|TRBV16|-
ASSRRGGGTEAF
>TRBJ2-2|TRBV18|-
ASSPPSSAGELF
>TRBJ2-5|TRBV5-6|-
ASSFMTGPRETQY
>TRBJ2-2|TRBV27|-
ASSPKGLNTGELF
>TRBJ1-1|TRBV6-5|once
ASSYPGQGRATEAF
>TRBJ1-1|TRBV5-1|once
ASSLGPGGTEAF
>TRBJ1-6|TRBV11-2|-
ASSPLGRGGSPLH
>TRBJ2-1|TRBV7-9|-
ASSPRLAETNNEQF
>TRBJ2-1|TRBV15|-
ATSRDLWEASVDEQF
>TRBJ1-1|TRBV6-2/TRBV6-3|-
ASSITGTGSEAF
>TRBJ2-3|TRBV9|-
ASSVGISGSTDTQY
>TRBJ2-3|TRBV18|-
ASSPLLPGSLTDTQY
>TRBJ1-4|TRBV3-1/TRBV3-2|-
ASSPATTNEKLF
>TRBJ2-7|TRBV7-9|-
ASSLSQGHQQY
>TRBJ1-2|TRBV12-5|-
ASGLATSQGYT
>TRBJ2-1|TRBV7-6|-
ASSLGASGGGEQF
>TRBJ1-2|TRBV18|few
ASSPSAEANYGYT
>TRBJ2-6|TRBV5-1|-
ASSATGASGANVLT
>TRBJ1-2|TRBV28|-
ASSSGQGRNYGYT
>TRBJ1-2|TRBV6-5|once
ASSPNTHVPHGYT
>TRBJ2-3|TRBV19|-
ASSTAATPERYVPDTDTQY